The 10 T cell receptor beta chains in this list originate from one sample, sequenced in a study of CD8+ T cells in alopecia areata (dated by TCRdb to about 2018). The treatment or condition label on this specimen signifies: oral pan-JAK inhibitor, 5-10 mg twice daily. Libraries came from the immunoSEQ multiplex PCR assay. To provide template for TCR sequencing, every sample had RNA extracted and reverse transcribed into cDNA. TCRdb limited this immuneACCESS table to in-frame rearrangements with V and J called. A share of clones is missing; checked studies link under half to unresolved V genes, and the rest is unexplained. The sample table contains about 260,000 clones; only one count was recorded for around three fifths of them. Jointly, the top ten make up around 0.92% of the sample. The sequences come from CD4+ T cells sorted from blood, collected around week 53, from a patient treated with tofacitinib. These receptors were taken from a human donor with alopecia areata.

This clone came up once. This rearrangement joins TRBV5-6 to TRBJ1-6, with 7 bases identical to TRBD1. V gave up 1 base and J gave up 0 bases; unmatched junction bases: 7. The CDR3 consists of 18 residues. The germline gives CDR1 SGHDT, CDR2 YYEEEE. The CDR3 is CASSLFGRGSSYNSPLHF. Written as DNA, the CDR3 is TGTGCCAGCAGCTTGTTCGGCAGGGGGAGCTCCTATAATTCACCCCTCCACTTT.

V gene TRBV6-5 combines with J gene TRBJ2-1; D gene ambiguous. The V gene lost 8 bases and the J gene lost 4 bases, with 15 bases spanning the gap. The CDR3 covers 14 residues. Per the germline V gene, CDR1 is MNHEY and CDR2 is SVGAGI. The CDR3 sequence: CASGQSVAYNEQFF. The CDR3 region has the DNA TGTGCCAGCGGGCAGTCGGTGGCTTACAATGAGCAGTTCTTC.

The V and J genes are TRBV6-6 and TRBJ1-1, with D uncertain. Germline V CDR1 and CDR2: MNHNY, SVGAGI (reference sequence). The V and J ends lost 6 bases and 0 bases respectively, with 8 bases between them. This CDR3 has 13 residues. CDR3: CASSTRVNTEAFF. The CDR3 DNA is TGTGCCAGCAGCACCAGAGTGAACACTGAAGCTTTCTTT.

This clone was detected only a few times. V usage is TRBV9 and J usage is TRBJ2-1; TRBD2 aligns across 7 bases. This CDR3 has 15 amino acids. Losses at the gene ends were 1 base for V and 3 bases for J; bases not matched to a gene: 4. Germline V gene sequence: CDR1 SGDLS, CDR2 YYNGEE. Written as DNA, the CDR3 is TGTGCCAGCAGCGTACGGGGGGACGACTACAATGAGCAGTTCTTC. It translates to CASSVRGDDYNEQFF.

V is TRBV7-2 and J is TRBJ1-1; perhaps TRBD1 as D (6 bases). Germline CDR1 SGHTA, CDR2 FQGNSA. Trimming cost V 5 bases and J 4 bases, with 11 bases left between them. The CDR3 has 13 residues. The CDR3 loop is CASSGRGGTEAFF. The CDR3 coding sequence is TGTGCCAGCAGCGGCAGGGGCGGCACTGAAGCTTTCTTT.

V and J are TRBV4-1 and TRBJ2-5, with 13 bases matching TRBD2. CDR1 is MGHRA and CDR2 is YSYEKL in the germline V gene. V trimming: 2 bases; J trimming: 3 bases; junction bases outside the gene matches: 3. This CDR3 is built from 16 residues. The CDR3 reads CASSQTTSGGKETQYF. The CDR3 DNA reads TGCGCCAGCAGCCAAACGACTAGCGGGGGGAAAGAGACCCAGTACTTC.

This clone was found a few times. The chain carries TRBV7-9 and TRBJ1-1; D ambiguous. CDR1 and CDR2 from the germline V gene are SEHNR and FQNEAQ (reference sequence). This CDR3 is built from 14 residues. V gave up 0 bases and J gave up 1 base, with 6 bases separating them. The CDR3 bases are TGTGCCAGCAGCTTAGCCCCAGCGAACACTGAAGCTTTCTTT. It specifies CASSLAPANTEAFF.

This clone was detected a few times. This sample also contains other DNA sequences that code for the same CDR3. The genes are TRBV5-1 and TRBJ2-5; D not resolved. Germline V gives CDR1 SGHRS, CDR2 YFSETQ. CDR3 length: 11 residues. With 4 bases removed from V and 1 base from J, the gap between germline ends came to 2 bases. CDR3 loop: CASSLQETQYF. The CDR3 DNA reads as TGCGCCAGCAGCCTCCAAGAGACCCAGTACTTC.

The V gene is TRBV7-6, the J gene TRBJ2-7; D possibly uses TRBD1 or TRBD2 (6 bases each). Germline V gene sequence: CDR1 SGHVS, CDR2 FNYEAQ. V was pared by 5 bases and J by 4 bases, with 18 bases between. The CDR3 length is 15 residues. This CDR3 reads CASSAQGGATYEQYF. The CDR3 nucleotides are TGTGCCAGCAGCGCACAGGGAGGAGCAACATACGAGCAGTACTTC. Combining the CDR3 with reference TRBV7-6 and TRBJ2-7 gives the whole variable domain GAGVSQSPRYKVTKRGQDVALRCDPISGHVSLYWYRQALGQGPEFLTYFNYEAQQDKSGLPNDRFSAERPEGSISTLTIQRTEQRDSAMYRCASSAQGGATYEQYFGPGTRLTVT.

This chain joins TRBV7-2 and TRBJ2-7; 10 bases map to TRBD1. The CDR3 runs 14 residues. Germline CDR1 SGHTA, CDR2 FQGNSA. J was trimmed by 3 bases and V by 5 bases; bases with no gene match: 4. The CDR3 loop is CASSVRDRGYEQYF. CDR3 in DNA: TGTGCCAGCAGCGTCCGGGACAGGGGCTACGAGCAGTACTTC.